This entry features one T cell receptor (beta chain) sequence. Original processing notes: Reference gene primer amplification gave nucleated cell count estimates. Libraries were prepared by immunoSEQ multiplex PCR; TCRdb keeps only in-frame clonotypes and omits some of them. Clonal size and the V and J genes are those of that table, whereas D and trimming came from the DNA. The sample carries some 140,000 clones, around 86% recorded once. The data originate from a study of blood T cell repertoires in COVID-19. Study-wide background: Acute-phase and convalescent COVID-19 samples originated in the United States, Italy and Spain.

Researchers sorted participants into cohorts using their self-reported clinical history. V lost 1 base and J lost 8; bases outside the gene matches: 4. The germline V gene has CDR1 SGHNT and CDR2 YENEEA. The CDR3 totals 16 residues. Material: PBMCs or T cells enriched from blood (not recorded which). This chain connects TRBV11-3 to TRBJ2-2; TRBD2 matches at 13 bases. The source of this sequence is a man aged 30 to 39 who had recovered from COVID-19. CDR3 sequence reads: CASSLAGTSGTGELFF. DNA of the CDR3: TGTGCCAGCAGCTTAGCTGGGACTAGCGGGACTGGGGAGCTGTTTTTT.